This T cell receptor beta chain was identified in a study of blood T cell repertoires in COVID-19. On the study more broadly: The samples span acute and convalescent COVID-19 from the United States, Italy and Spain. T cells, B-cell-depleted T cells, or PBMCs supplied cDNA or gDNA.

As originally analysed: Reference gene primers were amplified, and this amplification served to estimate nucleated cell counts. Sequencing was performed with immunoSEQ multiplex PCR; in TCRdb, only in-frame clones are kept and a portion is missing. That table is the source of V, J and clone size, and D and trimming were worked out from the DNA. The sample includes 100,000 to 150,000 clones, 75% to 90% seen only once; the top ten take less than 5.5%. CDR3 length equals 14 residues. V lost 7 bases and J 3 bases, leaving 15 bases between the germline ends. CDR1 is LNHDA and CDR2 is SQIVND in the germline V gene (reference sequence).

This sequence originates from a man in his 60s with COVID-19, enrolled during active disease. The chain recombines TRBV19 with TRBJ1-1, with D possibly being TRBD1 (5 bases). The sample comprised peripheral blood. The DNA of the CDR3 is TGTGCCAGTAAATGGAAGGGGAGGGACACTGAAGCTTTCTTT. Protein product: CASKWKGRDTEAFF.